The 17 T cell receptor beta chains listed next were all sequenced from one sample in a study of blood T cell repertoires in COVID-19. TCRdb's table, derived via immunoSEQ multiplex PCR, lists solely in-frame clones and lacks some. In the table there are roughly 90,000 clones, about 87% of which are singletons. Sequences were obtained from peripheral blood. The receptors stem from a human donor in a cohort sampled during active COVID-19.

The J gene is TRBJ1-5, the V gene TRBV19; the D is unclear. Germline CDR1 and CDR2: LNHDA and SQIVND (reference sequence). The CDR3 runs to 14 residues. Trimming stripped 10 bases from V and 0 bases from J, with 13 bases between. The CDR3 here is CATRSGNSNQPQHF. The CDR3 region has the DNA TGTGCCACCCGTTCCGGGAATAGCAATCAGCCCCAGCATTTT.

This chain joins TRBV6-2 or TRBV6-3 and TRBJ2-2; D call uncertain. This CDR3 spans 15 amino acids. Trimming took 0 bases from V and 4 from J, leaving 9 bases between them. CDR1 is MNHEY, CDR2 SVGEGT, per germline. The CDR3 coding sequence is TGTGCCAGCAGTTACTCGACTCAGCGCACCGGGGAGCTGTTTTTT. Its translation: CASSYSTQRTGELFF.

For the CDR3, the DNA is TGTGCCAGTAGAGGGACAGGGGAAACATCCCAAGAGACCCAGTACTTC. As protein: CASRGTGETSQETQYF. The chain links TRBV19 to TRBJ2-5, with 10 bases aligning to TRBD1. The CDR3 contains 16 residues. Germline assignment: CDR1 LNHDA and CDR2 SQIVND (reference sequence). The V gene end was trimmed by 6 bases and the J gene end by 1 base; junction bases not matched to a gene: 8.

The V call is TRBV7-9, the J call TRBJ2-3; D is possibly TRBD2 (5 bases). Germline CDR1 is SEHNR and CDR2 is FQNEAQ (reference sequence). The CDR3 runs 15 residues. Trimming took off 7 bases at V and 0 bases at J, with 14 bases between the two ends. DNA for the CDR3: TGTGCCAGCAACTCTAACGGGGAAAGCACAGATACGCAGTATTTT. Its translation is CASNSNGESTDTQYF.

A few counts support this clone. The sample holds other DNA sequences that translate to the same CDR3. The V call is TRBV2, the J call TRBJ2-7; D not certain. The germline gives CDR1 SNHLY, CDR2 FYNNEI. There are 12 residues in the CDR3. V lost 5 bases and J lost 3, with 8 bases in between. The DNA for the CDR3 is TGTGCCAGCAGTCGTCAGGACTACGAGCAGTACTTC. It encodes CASSRQDYEQYF.

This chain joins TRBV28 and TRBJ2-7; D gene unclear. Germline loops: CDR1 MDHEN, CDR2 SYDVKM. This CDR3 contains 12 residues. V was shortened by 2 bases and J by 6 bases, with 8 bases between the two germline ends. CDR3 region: CASSLGQFEQYF. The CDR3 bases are TGTGCCAGCAGTTTAGGGCAGTTCGAGCAGTACTTC.

The CDR3 bases are TGTGCCAGCAGCGAGGGCGGGTTGGTCAATGAGCAGTTCTTC. Protein sequence: CASSEGGLVNEQFF. The chain employs TRBV9 and TRBJ2-1, with D possibly matching TRBD2 (5 bases). This CDR3 comprises 14 residues. The ends were cut back, 3 bases at V and 6 bases at J, with 13 bases in the middle. Germline CDR1 SGDLS, CDR2 YYNGEE.

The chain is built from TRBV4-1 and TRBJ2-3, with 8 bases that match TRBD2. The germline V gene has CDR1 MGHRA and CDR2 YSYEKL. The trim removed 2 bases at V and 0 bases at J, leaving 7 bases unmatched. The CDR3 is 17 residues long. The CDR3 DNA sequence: TGCGCCAGCAGCCAAACCTTAGCGGGATTAAGCACAGATACGCAGTATTTT. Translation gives CASSQTLAGLSTDTQYF.

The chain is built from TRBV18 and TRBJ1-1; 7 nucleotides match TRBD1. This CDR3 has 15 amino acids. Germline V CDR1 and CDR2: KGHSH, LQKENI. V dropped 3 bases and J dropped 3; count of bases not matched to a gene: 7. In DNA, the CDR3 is TGTGCCAGCTCACCCCCAACAGGGGTGGACACTGAAGCTTTCTTT. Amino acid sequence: CASSPPTGVDTEAFF.

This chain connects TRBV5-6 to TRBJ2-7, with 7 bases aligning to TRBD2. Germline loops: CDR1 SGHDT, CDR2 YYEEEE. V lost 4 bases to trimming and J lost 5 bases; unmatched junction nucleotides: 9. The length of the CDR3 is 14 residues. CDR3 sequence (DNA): TGTGCCAGCAGCGTTGGATGGGAGGGGAACGAGCAGTACTTC. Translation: CASSVGWEGNEQYF.

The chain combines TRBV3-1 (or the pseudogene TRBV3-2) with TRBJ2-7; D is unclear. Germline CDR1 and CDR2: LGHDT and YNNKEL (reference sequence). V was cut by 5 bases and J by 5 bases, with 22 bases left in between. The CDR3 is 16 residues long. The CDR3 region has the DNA TGTGCCAGCAGCTACAGCTCTCCCATTTCGTTAGACGAGCAGTACTTC. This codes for CASSYSSPISLDEQYF.

Here the CDR3 DNA reads TGTGCCAGCAGCGAGACAGGGGAGAGCAATCAGCCCCAGCATTTT. Translation gives CASSETGESNQPQHF. V is TRBV28 and J is TRBJ1-5; 8 positions match TRBD1. Trimming removed 6 bases from V and 1 base from J; junction bases left unmatched: 5. Germline V gives CDR1 MDHEN, CDR2 SYDVKM. This CDR3 has 15 amino acids.

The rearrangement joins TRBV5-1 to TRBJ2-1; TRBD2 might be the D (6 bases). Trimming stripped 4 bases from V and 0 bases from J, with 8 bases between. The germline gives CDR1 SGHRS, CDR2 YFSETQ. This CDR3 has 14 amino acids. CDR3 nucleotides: TGCGCCAGCAGCGGAGGGAGCTCCTACAATGAGCAGTTCTTC. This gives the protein CASSGGSSYNEQFF.

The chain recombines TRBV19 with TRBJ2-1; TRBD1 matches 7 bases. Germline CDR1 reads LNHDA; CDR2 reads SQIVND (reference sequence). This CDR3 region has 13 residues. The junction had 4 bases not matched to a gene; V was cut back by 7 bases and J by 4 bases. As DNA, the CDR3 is TGTGCCAGTAACCTGGGACAGTACAATGAGCAGTTCTTC. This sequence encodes CASNLGQYNEQFF. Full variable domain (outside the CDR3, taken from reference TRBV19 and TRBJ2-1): DGGITQSPKYLFRKEGQNVTLSCEQNLNHDAMYWYRQDPGQGLRLIYYSQIVNDFQKGDIAEGYSVSREKKESFPLTVTSAQKNPTAFYLCASNLGQYNEQFFGPGTRLTVL.

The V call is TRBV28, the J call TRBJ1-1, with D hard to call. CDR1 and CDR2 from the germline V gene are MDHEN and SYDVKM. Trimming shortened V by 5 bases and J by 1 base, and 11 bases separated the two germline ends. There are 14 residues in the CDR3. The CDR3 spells CASSPPTGNTEAFF. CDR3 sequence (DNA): TGTGCCAGCAGTCCCCCAACGGGGAACACTGAAGCTTTCTTT.

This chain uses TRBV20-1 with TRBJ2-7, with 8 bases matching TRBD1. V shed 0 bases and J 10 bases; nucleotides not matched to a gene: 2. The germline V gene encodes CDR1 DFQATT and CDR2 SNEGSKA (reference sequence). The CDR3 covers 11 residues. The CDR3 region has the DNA TGCAGTGCTAGAGAGGACAGGGATCAGTACTTC. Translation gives CSAREDRDQYF.

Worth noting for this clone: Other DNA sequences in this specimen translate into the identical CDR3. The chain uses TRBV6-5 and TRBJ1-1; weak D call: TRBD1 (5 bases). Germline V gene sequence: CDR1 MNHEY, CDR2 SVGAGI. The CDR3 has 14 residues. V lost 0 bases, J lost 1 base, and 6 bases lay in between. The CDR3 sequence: CASSYSQANTEAFF. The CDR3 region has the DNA TGTGCCAGCAGTTACTCACAGGCGAACACTGAAGCTTTCTTT.